The entry that follows covers one T cell receptor beta chain sequence. Antigen specificity is unknown. The source of the sample is a study of T cell responses to AZD1222 COVID-19 vaccine. The germline V gene encodes CDR1 KGHDR and CDR2 SFDVKD. This CDR3 has 14 residues. Germline trimming cut 3 bases from V and 6 bases from J; bases unmatched to any gene: 4. Findings and limits, study-wide: Reportedly, nearly half of unique spike TCRs recognized epitopes outside B.1.351/B.1.1.7 mutations.

TCRdb keeps only in-frame clones here, not all; method: immunoSEQ multiplex PCR. The data hold 140,000 or so clones, with about nine tenths observed a single time. The receptor was isolated from an adult who received the AZD1222 COVID-19 vaccine. The sequencing here drew on peripheral blood, taken 28 days after the second AZD1222 dose. This chain connects TRBV24-1 to TRBJ1-2; TRBD1 matches at 9 bases. The CDR3 reads CATSDTGGVDGYTF. The CDR3 region has the DNA TGTGCCACCAGTGATACAGGGGGCGTAGATGGCTACACCTTC.